One and the same sample provided the 15 T cell receptor beta chains below, sequenced in a study of blood T cell repertoires in COVID-19. Produced via immunoSEQ multiplex PCR; TCRdb's table is partial and in-frame only. The table lists some 250,000 clones, roughly 88% of them singletons. Sequenced sample: peripheral blood. These receptors were obtained from a woman in her 30s with acute or convalescent COVID-19.

J is TRBJ1-4 and V is TRBV3-1 (or the pseudogene TRBV3-2); D is uncertain. CDR3 size: 15 residues. V lost 0 bases, J lost 5 bases, and 10 bases lay in between. Germline V gene data show CDR1 as LGHDT and CDR2 as YNNKEL (reference sequence). The CDR3 DNA reads as TGTGCCAGCAGCCAAGATGGGAGAGAAAATGAAAAACTGTTTTTT. Residues: CASSQDGRENEKLFF.

The genes are TRBV7-9 and TRBJ1-3; tentatively, D is TRBD1 (5 bases). Germline V gives CDR1 SEHNR, CDR2 FQNEAQ (reference sequence). The V end lost 5 bases, the J end lost 2 bases, and 16 bases lay between the germline ends. The CDR3 totals 16 residues. CDR3 sequence (DNA): TGTGCCAGCAGCCTCACCCCGGCAGGGACTGGAAACACCATATATTTT. It codes for CASSLTPAGTGNTIYF.

The genes are TRBV14 and TRBJ2-2; TRBD1 might be the D (6 bases). With 1 base removed from V and 4 bases from J, the gap between germline ends came to 13 bases. This CDR3 has 16 amino acids. Per the germline V gene, CDR1 is SGHDN and CDR2 is FVKESK. CDR3: CASSQVGTSFTGELFF. Written as DNA, the CDR3 is TGTGCCAGCAGCCAAGTGGGGACATCTTTCACCGGGGAGCTGTTTTTT.

The genes are TRBV9 and TRBJ2-5, with 9 bases identical to TRBD1. Unmatched junction bases numbered 5, after V lost 3 bases and J lost 5 bases. Germline values: CDR1 SGDLS, CDR2 YYNGEE. This CDR3 contains 14 residues. CDR3 loop: CASSDPGQGETQYF. As DNA, the CDR3 is TGTGCCAGCAGCGACCCTGGACAGGGGGAGACCCAGTACTTC.

The chain has TRBV6-5 and TRBJ2-7; 11 positions agree with TRBD2. The CDR3 loop spans 16 amino acids. The V gene end was trimmed by 6 bases and the J gene end by 4 bases; junction bases not matched to a gene: 11. Germline loops: CDR1 MNHEY, CDR2 SVGAGI. CDR3 amino acids: CASRYTSGSLEYEQYF. CDR3 bases: TGTGCCAGCAGGTACACTAGCGGGAGCCTTGAATACGAGCAGTACTTC.

This clone has only one observation. The chain recombines TRBV18 with TRBJ2-2, with 7 nucleotides matching TRBD1. The V gene's germline CDR1 is KGHSH and CDR2 LQKENI. The junction had 11 bases not matched to a gene; V was cut back by 3 bases and J by 4 bases. This CDR3 has 17 amino acids. DNA for the CDR3: TGTGCCAGCTCACCCGTAAATCGACAGGGCGGCACCGGGGAGCTGTTTTTT. It yields the protein CASSPVNRQGGTGELFF. The full variable domain, its missing parts supplied by reference TRBV18 and TRBJ2-2, is NAGVMQNPRHLVRRRGQEARLRCSPMKGHSHVYWYRQLPEEGLKFMVYLQKENIIDESGMPKERFSAEFPKEGPSILRIQQVVRGDSAAYFCASSPVNRQGGTGELFFGEGSRLTVL.

The chain couples TRBV30 to TRBJ1-4; 7 bases are shared with TRBD1. V trimming: 2 bases; J trimming: 5 bases; junction bases outside the gene matches: 8. The CDR3 length is 15 residues. Germline V gives CDR1 GTSNPN, CDR2 SVGIG (reference sequence). CDR3: CAWSIATGLNEKLFF. DNA for the CDR3: TGTGCCTGGAGTATTGCGACAGGGCTAAATGAAAAACTGTTTTTT.

In DNA form, the CDR3 reads TGCGCCAGCAGAAGTTTACAGGGGATTTCTGGAAACACCATATATTTT. Protein product: CASRSLQGISGNTIYF. V usage is TRBV5-1 and J usage is TRBJ1-3; TRBD1 aligns across 7 bases. Germline lookup yields CDR1 SGHRS and CDR2 YFSETQ. J gave up 1 base and V 5 bases, and 9 bases lay outside the gene matches. This CDR3 contains 16 residues. Complete variable domain (other parts from reference TRBV5-1 and TRBJ1-3): KAGVTQTPRYLIKTRGQQVTLSCSPISGHRSVSWYQQTPGQGLQFLFEYFSETQRNKGNFPGRFSGRQFSNSRSEMNVSTLELGDSALYLCASRSLQGISGNTIYFGEGSWLTVV.

The chain joins TRBV6-4 to TRBJ2-1, with 8 positions matching TRBD2. V lost 2 bases and J lost 4; bases outside the gene matches: 1. In germline, CDR1 is MRHNA, CDR2 SNTAGT. The CDR3 covers 14 residues. The CDR3 is CASSDIAGYNEQFF. The CDR3 bases are TGTGCCAGCAGTGACATAGCGGGGTACAATGAGCAGTTCTTC.

The rearrangement uses TRBV6-2 or TRBV6-3 and TRBJ2-2, with 8 bases lining up with TRBD1. This CDR3 contains 15 residues. Germline CDR1 is MNHEY and CDR2 is SVGEGT. The J segment lost 2 bases and the V segment lost 6 bases, leaving 5 bases of the junction unmatched. CDR3 sequence: CASSQGQANTGELFF. Here the CDR3 DNA reads TGTGCCAGCAGCCAGGGACAGGCAAACACCGGGGAGCTGTTTTTT.

The V and J genes are TRBV5-6 and TRBJ1-5; possibly TRBD1 for D (6 bases). The V and J ends lost 1 base and 7 bases respectively, with 15 bases between them. Germline assignment: CDR1 SGHDT and CDR2 YYEEEE. CDR3 size: 15 residues. The CDR3 DNA sequence: TGTGCCAGCAGCTTGAGTTACAGGGCGGAACAGCCCCAGCATTTT. Encoded protein: CASSLSYRAEQPQHF.

The CDR3 here is CASSRQGAGTEAFF. CDR3 coding DNA: TGTGCCAGCAGTCGACAGGGGGCGGGCACTGAAGCTTTCTTT. The chain couples TRBV6-5 to TRBJ1-1, with 10 positions matching TRBD1. Germline V lookup: CDR1 MNHEY, CDR2 SVGAGI. The CDR3 sequence is 14 residues long. V shed 5 bases, J shed 4 bases, and the junction held 4 bases outside the gene matches.

This clone was found once. CDR3 sequence (DNA): TGTGCCTGGAGTGTACGGCGGGGGGCGGGCAATCAGCCCCAGCATTTT. The encoded protein is CAWSVRRGAGNQPQHF. The rearrangement links TRBV30 to TRBJ1-5, with a possible D match to TRBD1 (6 bases). The CDR3 covers 16 residues. V was shortened by 0 bases and J by 2 bases, with 14 bases between the two germline ends. The germline CDR1 and CDR2 sequences are GTSNPN and SVGIG (reference sequence).

The V call is TRBV9, the J call TRBJ1-1, with 9 bases aligning to TRBD1. CDR3 length: 15 residues. V lost 4 bases and J lost 3; bases outside the gene matches: 7. From germline, CDR1 is SGDLS and CDR2 YYNGEE. In DNA form, the CDR3 reads TGTGCCAGCAGCACCACAGGACAGGGGTACACTGAAGCTTTCTTT. This encodes CASSTTGQGYTEAFF. Drawing the rest from reference TRBV9 and TRBJ1-1, the complete variable domain is DSGVTQTPKHLITATGQRVTLRCSPRSGDLSVYWYQQSLDQGLQFLIQYYNGEERAKGNILERFSAQQFPDLHSELNLSSLELGDSALYFCASSTTGQGYTEAFFGQGTRLTVV.

The chain employs TRBV30 and TRBJ2-1; D not certain. The CDR3 has 14 amino acids. The V gene lost 0 bases and the J gene lost 0 bases, with 6 bases spanning the gap. The germline V gene encodes CDR1 GTSNPN and CDR2 SVGIG (reference sequence). The CDR3 spells CAWSVGVSYNEQFF. CDR3 coding DNA: TGTGCCTGGAGTGTGGGCGTCTCCTACAATGAGCAGTTCTTC.